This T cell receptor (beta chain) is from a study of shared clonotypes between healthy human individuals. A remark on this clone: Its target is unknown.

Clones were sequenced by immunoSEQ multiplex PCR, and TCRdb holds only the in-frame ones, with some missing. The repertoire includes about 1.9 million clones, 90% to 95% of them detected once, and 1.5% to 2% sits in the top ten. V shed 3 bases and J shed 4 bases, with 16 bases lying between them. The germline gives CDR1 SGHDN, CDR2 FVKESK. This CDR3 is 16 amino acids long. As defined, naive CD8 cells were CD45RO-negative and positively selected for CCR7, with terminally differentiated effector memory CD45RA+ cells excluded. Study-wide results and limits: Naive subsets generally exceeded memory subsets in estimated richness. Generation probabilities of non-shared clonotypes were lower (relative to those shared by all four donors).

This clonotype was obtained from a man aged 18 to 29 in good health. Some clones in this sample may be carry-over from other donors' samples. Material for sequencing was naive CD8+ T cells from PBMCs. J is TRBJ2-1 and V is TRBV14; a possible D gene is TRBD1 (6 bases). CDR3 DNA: TGTGCCAGCAGCCATTTCGGGACACTAGGATACAATGAGCAGTTCTTC. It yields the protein CASSHFGTLGYNEQFF.